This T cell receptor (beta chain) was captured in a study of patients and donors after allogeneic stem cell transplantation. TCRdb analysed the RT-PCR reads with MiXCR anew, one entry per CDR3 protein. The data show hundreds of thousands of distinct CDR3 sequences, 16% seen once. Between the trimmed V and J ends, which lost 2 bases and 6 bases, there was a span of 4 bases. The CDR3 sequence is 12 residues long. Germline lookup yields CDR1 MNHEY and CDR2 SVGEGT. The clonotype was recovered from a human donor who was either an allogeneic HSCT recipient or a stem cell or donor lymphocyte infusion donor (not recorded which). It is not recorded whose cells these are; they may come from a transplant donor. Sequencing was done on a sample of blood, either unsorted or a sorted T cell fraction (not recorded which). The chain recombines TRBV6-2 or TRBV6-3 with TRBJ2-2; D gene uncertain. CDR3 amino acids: CASSYGSGELFF. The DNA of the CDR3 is TGTGCCAGCAGTTACGGGTCCGGGGAGCTGTTTTTT.